The entry below gives a single T cell receptor beta chain sequence along with its context. This sample was included in a study of T cell repertoires in urothelial bladder cancer. Germline lookup yields CDR1 SGHAT and CDR2 FQNNGV. The J segment lost 4 bases and the V segment lost 0 bases, leaving 7 bases of the junction unmatched. This CDR3 comprises 17 residues. This table comes from immunoSEQ multiplex PCR, and its TCRdb copy is limited to in-frame clones, with some not included. Of 2,000 to 2,500 clones in the sample, approximately 71% are singletons; the top ten hold 15%. The sample was bladder tissue. This TCR was sampled from a human donor with a benign inflammatory bladder lesion. V usage is TRBV11-2 and J usage is TRBJ2-3; 10 bases align to TRBD1. The CDR3 is CASSLDSDRGRADTQYF. The DNA of the CDR3 is TGTGCCAGCAGCTTAGATTCCGACAGGGGGCGAGCAGATACGCAGTATTTT. Supplemented by reference TRBV11-2 and TRBJ2-3, the full variable domain reads EAGVAQSPRYKIIEKRQSVAFWCNPISGHATLYWYQQILGQGPKLLIQFQNNGVVDDSQLPKDRFSAERLKGVDSTLKIQPAKLEDSAVYLCASSLDSDRGRADTQYFGPGTRLTVL.